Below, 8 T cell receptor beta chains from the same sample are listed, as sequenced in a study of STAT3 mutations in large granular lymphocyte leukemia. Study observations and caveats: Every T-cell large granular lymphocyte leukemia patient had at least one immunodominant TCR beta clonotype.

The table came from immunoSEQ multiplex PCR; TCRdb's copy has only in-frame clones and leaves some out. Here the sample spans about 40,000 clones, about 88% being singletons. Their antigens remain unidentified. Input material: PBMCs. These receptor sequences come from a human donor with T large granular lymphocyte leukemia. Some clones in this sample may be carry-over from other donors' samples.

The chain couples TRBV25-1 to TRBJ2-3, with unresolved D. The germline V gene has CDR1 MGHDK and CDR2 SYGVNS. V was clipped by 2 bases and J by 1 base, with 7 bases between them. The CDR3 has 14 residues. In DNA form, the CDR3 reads TGTGCCAGCAGTGAACCCCTCGGCACAGATACGCAGTATTTT. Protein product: CASSEPLGTDTQYF.

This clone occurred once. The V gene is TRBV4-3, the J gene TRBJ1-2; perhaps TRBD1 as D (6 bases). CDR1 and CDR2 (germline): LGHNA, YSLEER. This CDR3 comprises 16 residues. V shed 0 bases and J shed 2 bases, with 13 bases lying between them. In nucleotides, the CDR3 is TGCGCCAGCAGCCAAGATCGGGCACAGGGAAACTATGGCTACACCTTC. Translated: CASSQDRAQGNYGYTF.

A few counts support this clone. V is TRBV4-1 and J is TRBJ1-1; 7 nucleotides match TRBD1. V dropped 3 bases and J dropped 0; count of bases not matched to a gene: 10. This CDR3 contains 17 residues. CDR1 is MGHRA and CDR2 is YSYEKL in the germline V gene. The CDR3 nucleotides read TGCGCCAGCAGCCATCCCCGGACAGGTGGCGTGAACACTGAAGCTTTCTTT. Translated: CASSHPRTGGVNTEAFF.

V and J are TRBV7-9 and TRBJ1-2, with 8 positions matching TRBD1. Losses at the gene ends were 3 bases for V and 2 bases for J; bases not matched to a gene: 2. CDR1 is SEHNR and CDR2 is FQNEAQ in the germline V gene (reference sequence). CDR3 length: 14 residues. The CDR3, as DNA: TGTGCCAGCAGCTTTGGACAGGGAAACTATGGCTACACCTTC. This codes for CASSFGQGNYGYTF.

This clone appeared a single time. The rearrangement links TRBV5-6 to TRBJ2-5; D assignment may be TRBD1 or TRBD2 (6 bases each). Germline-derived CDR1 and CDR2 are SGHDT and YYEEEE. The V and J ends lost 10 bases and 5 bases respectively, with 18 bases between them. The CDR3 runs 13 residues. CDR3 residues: CAVGGWGAETQYF. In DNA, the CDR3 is TGTGCCGTTGGCGGGTGGGGGGCGGAGACCCAGTACTTC.

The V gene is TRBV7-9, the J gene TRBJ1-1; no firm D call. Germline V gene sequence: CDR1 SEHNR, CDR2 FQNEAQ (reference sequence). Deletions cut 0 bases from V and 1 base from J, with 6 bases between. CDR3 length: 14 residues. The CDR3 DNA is TGTGCCAGCAGCTTAGCGGAGGAGAACACTGAAGCTTTCTTT. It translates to CASSLAEENTEAFF.

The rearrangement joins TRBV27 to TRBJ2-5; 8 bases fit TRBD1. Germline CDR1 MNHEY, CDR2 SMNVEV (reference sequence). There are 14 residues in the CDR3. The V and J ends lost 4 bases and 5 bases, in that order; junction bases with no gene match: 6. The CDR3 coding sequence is TGTGCCAGCAGTTCCAGGGGGCGCCCCGAGACCCAGTACTTC. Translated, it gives CASSSRGRPETQYF.

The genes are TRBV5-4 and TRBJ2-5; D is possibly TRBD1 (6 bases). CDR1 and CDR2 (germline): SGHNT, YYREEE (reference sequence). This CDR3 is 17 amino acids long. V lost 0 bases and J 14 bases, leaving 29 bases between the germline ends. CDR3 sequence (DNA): TGTGCCAGCAGCTTGGCCACAGGCACTGCAATTGGGGGCCCACTATACTTC. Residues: CASSLATGTAIGGPLYF. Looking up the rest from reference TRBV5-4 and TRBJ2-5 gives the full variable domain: ETGVTQSPTHLIKTRGQQVTLRCSSQSGHNTVSWYQQALGQGPQFIFQYYREEENGRGNFPPRFSGLQFPNYSSELNVNALELDDSALYLCASSLATGTAIGGPLYFGPGTRLLVL.